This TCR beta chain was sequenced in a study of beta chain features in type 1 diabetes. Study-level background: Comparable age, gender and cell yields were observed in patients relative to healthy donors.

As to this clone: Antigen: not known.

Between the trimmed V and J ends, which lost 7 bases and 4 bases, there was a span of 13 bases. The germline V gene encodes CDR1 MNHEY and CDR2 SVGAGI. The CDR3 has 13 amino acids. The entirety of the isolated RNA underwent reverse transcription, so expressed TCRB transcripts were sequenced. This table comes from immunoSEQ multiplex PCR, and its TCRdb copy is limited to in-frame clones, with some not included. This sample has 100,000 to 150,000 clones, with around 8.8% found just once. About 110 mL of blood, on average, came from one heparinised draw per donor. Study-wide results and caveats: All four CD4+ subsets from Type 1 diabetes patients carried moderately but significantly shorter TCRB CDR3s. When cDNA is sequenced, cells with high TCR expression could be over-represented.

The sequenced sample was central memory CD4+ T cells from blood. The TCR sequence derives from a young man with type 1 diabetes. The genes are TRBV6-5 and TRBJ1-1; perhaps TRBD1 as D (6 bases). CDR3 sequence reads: CASITGSGTEAFF. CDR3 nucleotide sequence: TGTGCCAGCATCACAGGGTCGGGCACTGAAGCTTTCTTT.